This is a list of T cell receptor beta chains from one sample in a study of siplizumab effects on memory and regulatory T cells. Only in-frame clones appear in the TCRdb table, and some are missing; sequencing was by immunoSEQ multiplex PCR. Of 70,000 to 100,000 clones detected, approximately 97% appear once; the ten largest clones hold roughly 0.031%. The sample taken for sequencing was naive CD4+ T cells sorted from blood. These receptors originate from a human donor in good health. CDR3s include the opening cysteine and the closing phenylalanine or tryptophan. Fields, in order: clone size, D gene, V gene, J gene, CDR3 length, CDR3 DNA, CDR3 protein. D genes are given only for firm matches. Clone size is stated in some rows and not others, as once, few, many or a class when expanded.

>NA|TRBD2|TRBV4-2|TRBJ2-7|15
TGTGCCAGCAGCCTGCTTGCGGGGGGCACCTACGAGCAGTACTTC
CASSLLAGGTYEQYF
>NA|TRBD1|TRBV7-3|TRBJ2-1|14
TGTGCCAGCAGCTGGGGACAGGGTAGCAATGAGCAGTTCTTC
CASSWGQGSNEQFF
>NA|NA|TRBV5-1|TRBJ2-2|13
TGCGCCAGCAGCCTCGTTTCGTCCGGGGAGCTGTTTTTT
CASSLVSSGELFF
>NA|TRBD1|TRBV11-3|TRBJ2-2|16
TGTGCCAGCAGCTGGACCGGGACAGGGGCCGCCGGGGAGCTGTTTTTT
CASSWTGTGAAGELFF
>NA|NA|TRBV30|TRBJ2-5|14
TGTGCCTGGGCTAGGTACAGTGTACAAGAGACCCAGTACTTC
CAWARYSVQETQYF
>NA|TRBD2|TRBV11-3|TRBJ2-2|16
TGTGCCAGCAGCACCACTAGCGGCCTTGCTACCGGGGAGCTGTTTTTT
CASSTTSGLATGELFF
>NA|TRBD1|TRBV6-5|TRBJ1-2|13
TGTGCCAGCAGGACAGGGAGCGACTATGGCTACACCTTC
CASRTGSDYGYTF
>NA|NA|TRBV30|TRBJ1-6|17
TGTGCCTGGATTCGGTCTGTTTTGGACGTAGATAATTCACCCCTCCACTTT
CAWIRSVLDVDNSPLHF
>NA|NA|TRBV7-2|TRBJ2-3|18
TGTGCCAGCAGCCCCCCCGGGACACTCCGTACTAGCACAGATACGCAGTATTTT
CASSPPGTLRTSTDTQYF
>NA|TRBD1|TRBV4-2|TRBJ2-7|18
TGTGCCAGCAGCCAAGGTGGGGGAAACAGGGGAAACTCCTACGAGCAGTACTTC
CASSQGGGNRGNSYEQYF
>NA|NA|TRBV27|TRBJ1-6|15
TGTGCCAGCAGCGCCCCCGGATTCGGGAATTCACCCCTCCACTTT
CASSAPGFGNSPLHF
>once|TRBD2|TRBV10-3|TRBJ2-1|12
TGTGCCATCAGGAGGGGAGGGGATGAGCAGTTCTTC
CAIRRGGDEQFF
>NA|TRBD1|TRBV5-1|TRBJ2-7|13
TGCGCCAGCAGCTACAGGGGGGACTACGAGCAGTACTTC
CASSYRGDYEQYF
>NA|NA|TRBV30|TRBJ2-5|14
TGTGCCTGGAGTGGGCCGACTTTACAAGAGACCCAGTACTTC
CAWSGPTLQETQYF
>NA|TRBD1|TRBV4-1|TRBJ1-1|16
TGCGCCAGCAGCCATCCCGGACAGGGAAGAAACACTGAAGCTTTCTTT
CASSHPGQGRNTEAFF
>NA|TRBD2|TRBV9|TRBJ2-3|16
TGTGCCAGCAGCCTTCAACTAGCGGGGGAGACAGATACGCAGTATTTT
CASSLQLAGETDTQYF
>NA|TRBD1|TRBV30|TRBJ1-2|15
TGTGCCTGGATGAGAACCGGGACAGGGAATGATGGCTACACCTTC
CAWMRTGTGNDGYTF
>NA|NA|TRBV2|TRBJ2-1|15
TGTGCCAGCAGTGTTGAATATGGTAGCTACAATGAGCAGTTCTTC
CASSVEYGSYNEQFF
>NA|TRBD1|TRBV25-1|TRBJ1-1|14
TGTGCCAGCAGTGAGCGACAGGGGGGCACTGAAGCTTTCTTT
CASSERQGGTEAFF
>NA|TRBD1|TRBV19|TRBJ1-2|14
TGTGCCAGTGAGAAAGGGGGCTACGGCTATGGCTACACCTTC
CASEKGGYGYGYTF
>NA|NA|TRBV19|TRBJ1-3|13
TGTGCCAGTAAGCCTGCCGGTGGAAACACCATATATTTT
CASKPAGGNTIYF
>NA|TRBD1|TRBV27|TRBJ2-7|14
TGTGCCAGCAGTTTAGTGGACAGGGGTTTCGAGCAGTACTTC
CASSLVDRGFEQYF
>once|TRBD1|TRBV12-5|TRBJ2-6|22
TGTGCTAGTGGTTTGGCCCCCTTAGTGGGGGACAGTTCCTTCTCTGGGGCCAACGTCCTGACTTTC
CASGLAPLVGDSSFSGANVLTF
>NA|NA|TRBV6-4|TRBJ2-3|16
TGTGCCAGCAGTGACCGAGGACTGGTAGGCACAGATACGCAGTATTTT
CASSDRGLVGTDTQYF
>NA|NA|TRBV2|TRBJ1-3|14
TGTGCCAGCAGTTATAGAACCTCTGGAAACACCATATATTTT
CASSYRTSGNTIYF
>once|NA|TRBV6-5|TRBJ1-1|14
TGTGCCAGCAGTTTGGTCAGGGTGAACACTGAAGCTTTCTTT
CASSLVRVNTEAFF
>NA|NA|TRBV19|TRBJ1-4|14
TGTGCCAGTTCTCCCGGGACACTTTATGAAAAACTGTTTTTT
CASSPGTLYEKLFF
>NA|NA|TRBV6-6|TRBJ1-1|14
TGTGCCAGCAGTTACATTCGGGTTAACACTGAAGCTTTCTTT
CASSYIRVNTEAFF
>NA|NA|TRBV5-6|TRBJ1-4|15
TGTGCCAGCAGCTTGGGTCGCGTGACTAATGAAAAACTGTTTTTT
CASSLGRVTNEKLFF
>once|TRBD1|TRBV5-1|TRBJ1-2|12
TGCGCCAGCAGCCAAGACAGGGGGCGGTACACCTTC
CASSQDRGRYTF
>NA|TRBD1|TRBV25-1|TRBJ1-2|14
TGTGCCAGCACCCCGATGGGACAGGGATATGGCTACACCTTC
CASTPMGQGYGYTF
>once|TRBD1|TRBV5-6|TRBJ1-2|14
TGTGCCAGCAGCTTGGTGGGACAGATATATGGCTACACCTTC
CASSLVGQIYGYTF
>NA|TRBD1|TRBV5-1|TRBJ1-1|16
TGCGCCAGCAGCCCGCAACTACAGGGGGCTGGAACTGAAGCTTTCTTT
CASSPQLQGAGTEAFF
>NA|TRBD1|TRBV19|TRBJ1-4|15
TGTGCCAGTAGTCCCACAGGGGGTGATAATGAAAAACTGTTTTTT
CASSPTGGDNEKLFF
>NA|TRBD1|TRBV18|TRBJ1-5|14
TGTGCCAGCTCACCCACAGGGGACAATCAGCCCCAGCATTTT
CASSPTGDNQPQHF
>NA|NA|TRBV18|TRBJ1-5|14
TGTGCCAGCTCACTGGACAAGGGCAATCAGCCCCAGCATTTT
CASSLDKGNQPQHF
>NA|TRBD1|TRBV2|TRBJ1-2|14
TGTGCCAGCACCCGGACAGGGGAAAACTATGGCTACACCTTC
CASTRTGENYGYTF
>NA|NA|TRBV5-1|TRBJ2-3|15
TGCGCCAGCAGCTGGGAGCCCATAGCGGCAGATACGCAGTATTTT
CASSWEPIAADTQYF
>NA|NA|TRBV28|TRBJ1-4|14
TGTGCCAGCAGTTCACAGGGTAGGAATGAAAAACTGTTTTTT
CASSSQGRNEKLFF
>NA|NA|TRBV7-3|TRBJ2-7|12
TGTGCCAGCAGCCAGGCGGGCTACGAGCAGTACTTC
CASSQAGYEQYF
>NA|NA|TRBV4-2|TRBJ2-5|17
TGTGCCAGCAGCCAAAGTCTACACTCTGGGGGTGGGGAGACCCAGTACTTC
CASSQSLHSGGGETQYF
>NA|TRBD1|TRBV4-3|TRBJ1-2|15
TGCGCTAGCAGCCAAGTAACAGGGGGGGACTATGGCTACACCTTC
CASSQVTGGDYGYTF
>NA|TRBD2|TRBV4-1|TRBJ2-7|15
TGCGCCAGCAGCCAAGTAGCGTGGGGGGGGAACGAGCAGTACTTC
CASSQVAWGGNEQYF
>NA|NA|TRBV19|TRBJ2-5|13
TGTGCCAGTAGTAGAGGGACCCAAGAGACCCAGTACTTC
CASSRGTQETQYF
>NA|NA|TRBV11-1|TRBJ1-6|14
TGTGCCAGCAGCTCTGGGAGGGCAACTTCACCCCTCCACTTT
CASSSGRATSPLHF
>NA|TRBD1|TRBV18|TRBJ1-2|13
TGTGCCAGCTCAAACAGGGGGCTGGATGGCTACACCTTC
CASSNRGLDGYTF
>NA|TRBD1|TRBV19|TRBJ1-6|16
TGTGCCAGTAGTATAGGCGGGACAGGGGGCAATTCACCCCTCCACTTT
CASSIGGTGGNSPLHF
>NA|NA|TRBV6-5|TRBJ2-7|15
TGTGCCAGCAGGGCCTCGTGGACCGAGACCTACGAGCAGTACTTC
CASRASWTETYEQYF
>NA|NA|TRBV7-9|TRBJ2-4|14
TGTGCCAGCAGCTTAGGGCTAGCCAAAAACATTCAGTACTTC
CASSLGLAKNIQYF
>NA|TRBD2|TRBV5-4|TRBJ2-3|14
TGTGCCAGCAGCTTAGCGGGGCCCACAGATACGCAGTATTTT
CASSLAGPTDTQYF
>once|NA|TRBV7-2|TRBJ1-3|15
TGTGCCAGCAGTGTTCCACCGTACTCTGGAAACACCATATATTTT
CASSVPPYSGNTIYF
>NA|NA|TRBV14|TRBJ2-1|13
TGTGCCAGCAGCCAAGTACTCTACAATGAGCAGTTCTTC
CASSQVLYNEQFF
>NA|NA|TRBV4-1|TRBJ2-2|17
TGCGCCAGCCCACGAAGGCCCCGCAGGGTGCTTTGCGGGGAGCTGTTTTTT
CASPRRPRRVLCGELFF
>NA|NA|TRBV4-3|TRBJ1-2|16
TGCGCCAGCAGCCAAGACGTAGGGACCTACAACTATGGCTACACCTTC
CASSQDVGTYNYGYTF
>NA|TRBD1|TRBV18|TRBJ1-2|13
TGTGCCAGCTCTCAGGGGACAGCCTATGGCTACACCTTC
CASSQGTAYGYTF
>once|NA|TRBV30|TRBJ2-5|11
TGTGCCTGGAGTGCCGACGGTCGCCAGTACTTC
CAWSADGRQYF
>NA|NA|TRBV19|TRBJ1-1|14
TGTGCCAGTACCTCGACACGCATGAACACTGAAGCTTTCTTT
CASTSTRMNTEAFF
>NA|NA|TRBV6-6|TRBJ1-1|12
TGTGCCAGCGCTCCATTGAACACTGAAGCTTTCTTT
CASAPLNTEAFF
>NA|NA|TRBV28|TRBJ2-6|20
TGTGCCAGCAGTTTTGGGTTTCCACAGGTTTTGGGCTCTGGGGCCAACGTCCTGACTTTC
CASSFGFPQVLGSGANVLTF
>NA|NA|TRBV5-4|TRBJ2-2|13
TGTGCCAGCAGTGTAAGGAACACCGGGGAGCTGTTTTTT
CASSVRNTGELFF